Given below is one T cell receptor beta chain in context. The antigen is not known. Germline-derived CDR1 and CDR2 are SGHTA and FQGTGA. The CDR3 is 13 residues long. The V end was cut by 1 base, the J end by 9 bases, with 7 bases between. Time point described: cycle 4 day 1 (C4D1), after 5 to 7 weeks of nivolumab. Brentuximab vedotin exposure varied, and every patient relapsed after autologous stem cell transplantation. Magnetic negative selection was used to purify CD4+ T cells from thawed PBMCs. Best outcomes ranged across complete response, partial response and progressive disease. Here immunoSEQ multiplex PCR was the method, and the copy in TCRdb shows in-frame clones only, minus some. The sample holds some 9,500 clones, around 79% seen once. The sample comes from a study of PD-1 blockade in classical Hodgkin lymphoma. Study conclusions and caveats: By cycle point C4D1, TCR diversity had risen significantly in CD4+ cells (but not CD8+ cells). Newly diagnosed patients had diversity similar to the baseline diversity of complete responders. A reduction in baseline TCR diversity was reportedly seen in newly diagnosed patients relative to healthy donors.

The specimen comprised CD4+ T cells from blood, sampled before the fourth cycle of nivolumab. This sequence was found in a human donor with classical Hodgkin lymphoma. This chain links TRBV7-3 with TRBJ1-6; D unresolved. This CDR3 reads CASSLNRPSPLHF. The CDR3 DNA sequence: TGTGCCAGCAGCTTAAATCGGCCTTCACCCCTCCACTTT.